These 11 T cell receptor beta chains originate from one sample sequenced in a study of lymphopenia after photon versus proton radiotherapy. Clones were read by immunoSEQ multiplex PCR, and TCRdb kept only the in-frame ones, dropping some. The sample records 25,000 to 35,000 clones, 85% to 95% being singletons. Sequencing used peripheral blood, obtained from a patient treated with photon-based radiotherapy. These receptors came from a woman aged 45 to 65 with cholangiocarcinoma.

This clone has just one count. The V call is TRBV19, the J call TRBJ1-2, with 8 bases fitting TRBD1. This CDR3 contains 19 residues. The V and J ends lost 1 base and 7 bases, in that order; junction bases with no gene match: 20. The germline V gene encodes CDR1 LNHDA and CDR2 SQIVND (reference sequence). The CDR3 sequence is CASSIGLGQAPPKGGGYTF. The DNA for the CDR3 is TGTGCCAGTAGTATAGGCCTGGGACAGGCACCTCCAAAGGGGGGTGGCTACACCTTC.

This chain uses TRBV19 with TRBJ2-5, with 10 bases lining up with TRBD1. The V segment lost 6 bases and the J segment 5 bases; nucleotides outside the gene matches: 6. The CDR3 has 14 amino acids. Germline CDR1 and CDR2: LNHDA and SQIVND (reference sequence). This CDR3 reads CASRAGTGVETQYF. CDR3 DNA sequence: TGTGCCAGTAGAGCCGGGACAGGGGTGGAGACCCAGTACTTC.

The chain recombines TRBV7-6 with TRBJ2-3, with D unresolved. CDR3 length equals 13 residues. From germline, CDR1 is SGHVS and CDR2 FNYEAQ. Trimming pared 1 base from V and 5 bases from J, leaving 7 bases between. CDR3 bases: TGTGCCAGCAGCTTAGAAAACCAAGATACGCAGTATTTT. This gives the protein CASSLENQDTQYF. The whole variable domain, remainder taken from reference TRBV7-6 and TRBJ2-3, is GAGVSQSPRYKVTKRGQDVALRCDPISGHVSLYWYRQALGQGPEFLTYFNYEAQQDKSGLPNDRFSAERPEGSISTLTIQRTEQRDSAMYRCASSLENQDTQYFGPGTRLTVL.

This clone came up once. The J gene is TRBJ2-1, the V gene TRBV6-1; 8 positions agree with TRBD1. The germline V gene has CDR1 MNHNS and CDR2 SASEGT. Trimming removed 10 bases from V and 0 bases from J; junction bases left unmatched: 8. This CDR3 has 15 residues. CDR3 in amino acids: CATWTGTTSYNEQFF. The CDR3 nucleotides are TGTGCCACCTGGACAGGGACGACCTCCTACAATGAGCAGTTCTTC.

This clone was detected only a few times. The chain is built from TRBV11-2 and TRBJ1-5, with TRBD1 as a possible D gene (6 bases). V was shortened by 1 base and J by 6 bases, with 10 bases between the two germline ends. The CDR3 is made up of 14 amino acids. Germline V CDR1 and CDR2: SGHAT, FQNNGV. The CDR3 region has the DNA TGTGCCAGCAGCTTAGCGGGGGGGCTTCAGCCCCAGCATTTT. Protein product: CASSLAGGLQPQHF.

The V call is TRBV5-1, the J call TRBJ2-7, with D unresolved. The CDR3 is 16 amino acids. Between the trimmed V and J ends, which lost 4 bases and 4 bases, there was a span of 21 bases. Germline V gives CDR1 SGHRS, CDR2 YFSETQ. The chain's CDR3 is CASSDKAPPGPYEQYF. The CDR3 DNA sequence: TGCGCCAGCAGCGACAAGGCCCCTCCGGGTCCTTACGAGCAGTACTTC.

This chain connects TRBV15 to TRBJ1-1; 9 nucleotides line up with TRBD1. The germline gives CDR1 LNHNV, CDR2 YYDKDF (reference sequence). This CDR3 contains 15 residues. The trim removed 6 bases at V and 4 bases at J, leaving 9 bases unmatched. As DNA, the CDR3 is TGTGCCACCAGTCCCGGGACAGGGATGTTCACTGAAGCTTTCTTT. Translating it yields CATSPGTGMFTEAFF.

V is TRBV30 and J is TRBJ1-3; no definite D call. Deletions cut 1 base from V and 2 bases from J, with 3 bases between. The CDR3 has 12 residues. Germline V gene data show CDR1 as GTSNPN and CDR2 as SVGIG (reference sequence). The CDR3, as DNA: TGTGCCTGGAGTGGGACTGGAAACACCATATATTTT. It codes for CAWSGTGNTIYF.

DNA for the CDR3: TGCGCCAGCAGTGGCGGGGCTGCGGGAGAGACCCAGTACTTC. Its translation is CASSGGAAGETQYF. The rearrangement joins TRBV10-2 to TRBJ2-5; a possible D gene is TRBD2 (6 bases). This CDR3 is built from 14 residues. Germline loops: CDR1 WSHSY, CDR2 SAAADI. The V end lost 4 bases, the J end lost 4 bases, and 13 bases lay between the germline ends.

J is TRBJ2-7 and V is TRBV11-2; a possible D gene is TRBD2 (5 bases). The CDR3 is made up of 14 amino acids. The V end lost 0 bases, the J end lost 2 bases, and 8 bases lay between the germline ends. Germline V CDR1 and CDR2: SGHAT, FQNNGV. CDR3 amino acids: CASSLDLATYEQYF. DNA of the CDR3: TGTGCCAGCAGCTTAGATCTAGCCACCTACGAGCAGTACTTC. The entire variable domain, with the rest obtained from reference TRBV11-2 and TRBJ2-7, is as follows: EAGVAQSPRYKIIEKRQSVAFWCNPISGHATLYWYQQILGQGPKLLIQFQNNGVVDDSQLPKDRFSAERLKGVDSTLKIQPAKLEDSAVYLCASSLDLATYEQYFGPGTRLTVT.

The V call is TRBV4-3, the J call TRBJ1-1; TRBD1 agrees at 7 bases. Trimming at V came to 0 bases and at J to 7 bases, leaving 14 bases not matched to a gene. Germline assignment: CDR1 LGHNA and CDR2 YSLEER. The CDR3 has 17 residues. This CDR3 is CASSQDLAGRRGLEAFF. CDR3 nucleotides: TGCGCCAGCAGCCAAGATCTGGCAGGGCGAAGGGGGCTTGAAGCTTTCTTT.